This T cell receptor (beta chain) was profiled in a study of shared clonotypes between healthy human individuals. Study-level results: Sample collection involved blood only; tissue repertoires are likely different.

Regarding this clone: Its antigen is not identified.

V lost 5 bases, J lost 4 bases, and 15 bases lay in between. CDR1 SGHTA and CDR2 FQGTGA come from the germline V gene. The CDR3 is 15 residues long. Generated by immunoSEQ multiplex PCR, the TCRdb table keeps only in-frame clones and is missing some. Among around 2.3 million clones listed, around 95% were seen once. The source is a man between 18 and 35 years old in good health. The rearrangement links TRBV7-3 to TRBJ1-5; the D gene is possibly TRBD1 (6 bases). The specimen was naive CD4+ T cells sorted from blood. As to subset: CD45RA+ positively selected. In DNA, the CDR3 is TGTGCCAGCAGCCCTGAAGGGGGTCCGAATCAGCCCCAGCATTTT. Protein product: CASSPEGGPNQPQHF.